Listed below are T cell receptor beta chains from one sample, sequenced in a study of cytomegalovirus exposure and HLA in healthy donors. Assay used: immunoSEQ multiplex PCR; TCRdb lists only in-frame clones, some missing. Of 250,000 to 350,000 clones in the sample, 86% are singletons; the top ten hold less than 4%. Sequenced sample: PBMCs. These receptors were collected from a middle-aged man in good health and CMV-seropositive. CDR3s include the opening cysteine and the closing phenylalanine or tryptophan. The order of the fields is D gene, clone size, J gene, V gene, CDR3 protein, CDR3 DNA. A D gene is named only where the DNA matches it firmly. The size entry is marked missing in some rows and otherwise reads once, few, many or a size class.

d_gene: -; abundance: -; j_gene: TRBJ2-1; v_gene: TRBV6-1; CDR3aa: CASSDPLLAEHNEQFF; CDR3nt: TGTGCCAGCAGTGATCCTCTACTAGCAGAACACAATGAGCAGTTCTTC
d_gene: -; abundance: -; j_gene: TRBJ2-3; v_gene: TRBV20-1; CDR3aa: CSASGTDTQYF; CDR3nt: TGCAGTGCATCGGGGACAGATACGCAGTATTTT
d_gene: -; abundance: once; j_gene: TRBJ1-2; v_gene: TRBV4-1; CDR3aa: CASRDLTKGHYGYTF; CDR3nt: TGCGCCAGCCGAGACTTGACCAAGGGGCACTATGGCTACACCTTC
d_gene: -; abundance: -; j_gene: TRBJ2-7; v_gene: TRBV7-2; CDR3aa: CASSLALATYEQYF; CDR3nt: TGTGCCAGCAGCTTAGCTTTAGCCACCTACGAGCAGTACTTC
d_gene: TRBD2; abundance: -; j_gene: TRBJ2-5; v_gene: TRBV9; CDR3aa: CASSAGLAPETQYF; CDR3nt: TGTGCCAGCAGCGCGGGACTAGCGCCCGAGACCCAGTACTTC
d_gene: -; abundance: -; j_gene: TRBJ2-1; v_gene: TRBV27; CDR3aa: CASSLGVHNEQFF; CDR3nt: TGTGCCAGCAGTTTAGGAGTCCACAATGAGCAGTTCTTC
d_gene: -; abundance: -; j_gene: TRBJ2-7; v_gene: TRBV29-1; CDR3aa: CSVEDAYEQYF; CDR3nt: TGCAGCGTTGAAGACGCCTACGAGCAGTACTTC
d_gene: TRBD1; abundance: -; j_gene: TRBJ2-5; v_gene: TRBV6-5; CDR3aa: CATTGTGEQTQYF; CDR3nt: TGTGCCACCACCGGGACAGGGGAACAGACCCAGTACTTC
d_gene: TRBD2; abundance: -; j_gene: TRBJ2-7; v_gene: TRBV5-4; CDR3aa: CASSPFPREFRYEQYF; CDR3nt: TGTGCCAGCAGCCCCTTTCCGCGGGAGTTCAGATACGAGCAGTACTTC
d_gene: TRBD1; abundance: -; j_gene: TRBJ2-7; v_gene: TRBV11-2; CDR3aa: CASSPTTGDEQYF; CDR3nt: TGTGCCAGCAGCCCGACGACAGGGGACGAGCAGTACTTC
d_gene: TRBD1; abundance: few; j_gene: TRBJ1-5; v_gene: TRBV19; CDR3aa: CASNWDRGNQPQHF; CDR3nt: TGTGCCAGTAATTGGGACAGGGGGAATCAGCCCCAGCATTTT
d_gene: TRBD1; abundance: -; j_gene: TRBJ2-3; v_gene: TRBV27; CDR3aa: CASSFRDRDPDTQYF; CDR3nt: TGTGCCAGCAGTTTCCGGGACAGGGATCCAGATACGCAGTATTTT
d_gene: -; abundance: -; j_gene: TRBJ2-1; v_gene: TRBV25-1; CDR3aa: CAGSRQGGLARNEQFF; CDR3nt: TGTGCCGGCAGTCGACAGGGTGGACTAGCTAGAAATGAGCAGTTCTTC
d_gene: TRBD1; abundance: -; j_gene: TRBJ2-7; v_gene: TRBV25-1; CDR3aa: CASSPGQVYYEQYF; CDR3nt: TGTGCCAGCAGTCCGGGACAGGTGTACTACGAGCAGTACTTC
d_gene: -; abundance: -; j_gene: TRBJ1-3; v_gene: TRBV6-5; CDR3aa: CASSKQAFSGNTIYF; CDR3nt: TGTGCCAGCAGTAAACAGGCATTCTCTGGAAACACCATATATTTT
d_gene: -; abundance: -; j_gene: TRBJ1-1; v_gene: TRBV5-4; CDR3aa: CASIPPPGGNTEAFF; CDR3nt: TGTGCCAGCATTCCTCCCCCCGGGGGGAACACTGAAGCTTTCTTT
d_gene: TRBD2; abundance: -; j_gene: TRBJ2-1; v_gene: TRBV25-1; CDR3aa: CASSVRRGGYNEQFF; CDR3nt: TGTGCCAGCAGTGTGCGCCGGGGAGGGTACAATGAGCAGTTCTTC
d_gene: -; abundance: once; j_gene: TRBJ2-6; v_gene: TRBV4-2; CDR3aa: CASSQRRDWGSGANVLTF; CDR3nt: TGTGCCAGCAGCCAACGCCGGGACTGGGGCTCTGGGGCCAACGTCCTGACTTTC
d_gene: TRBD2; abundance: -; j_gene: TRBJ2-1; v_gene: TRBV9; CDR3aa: CASSEREPGGAYNEQFF; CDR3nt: TGTGCCAGCAGCGAGCGCGAACCGGGGGGGGCCTACAATGAGCAGTTCTTC
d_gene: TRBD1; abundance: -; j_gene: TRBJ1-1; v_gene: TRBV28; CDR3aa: CASSLIGRGQGTEAFF; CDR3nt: TGTGCCAGCAGTTTAATTGGCAGGGGGCAAGGCACTGAAGCTTTCTTT
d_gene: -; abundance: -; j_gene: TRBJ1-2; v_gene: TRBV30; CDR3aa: CAWTGRQGLYGYTF; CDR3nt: TGTGCCTGGACAGGCCGGCAGGGGCTCTATGGCTACACCTTC
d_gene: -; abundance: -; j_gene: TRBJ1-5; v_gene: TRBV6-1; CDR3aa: CASSEAPSHSNQPQHF; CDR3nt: TGTGCCAGCAGTGAAGCGCCTAGTCATAGCAATCAGCCCCAGCATTTT
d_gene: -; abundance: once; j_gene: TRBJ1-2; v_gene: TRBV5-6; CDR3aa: CASSWGELYGYTF; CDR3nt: TGTGCCAGCAGCTGGGGAGAACTCTATGGCTACACCTTC
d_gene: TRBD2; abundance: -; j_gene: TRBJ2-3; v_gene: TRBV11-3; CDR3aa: CASSPGLAGVGTQYF; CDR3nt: TGTGCCAGCAGCCCAGGACTAGCGGGAGTTGGAACGCAGTATTTT
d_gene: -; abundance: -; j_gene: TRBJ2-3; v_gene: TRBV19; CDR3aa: CASSPGGGSTDTQYF; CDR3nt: TGTGCCAGTAGTCCCGGTGGCGGGAGCACAGATACGCAGTATTTT
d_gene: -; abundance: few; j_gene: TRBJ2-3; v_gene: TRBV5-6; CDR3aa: CASSYLFSAGGPTDTQYF; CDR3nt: TGTGCCAGCAGCTATCTTTTTAGCGCCGGGGGGCCCACAGATACGCAGTATTTT
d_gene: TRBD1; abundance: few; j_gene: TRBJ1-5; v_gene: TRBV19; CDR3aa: CASSVQGARSQPQHF; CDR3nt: TGTGCCAGTAGTGTACAGGGGGCACGCAGTCAGCCCCAGCATTTT
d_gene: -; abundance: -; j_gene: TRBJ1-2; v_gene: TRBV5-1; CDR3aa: CASSLRASGNYGYTF; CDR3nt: TGCGCCAGCAGCCTGAGGGCCTCGGGGAACTATGGCTACACCTTC
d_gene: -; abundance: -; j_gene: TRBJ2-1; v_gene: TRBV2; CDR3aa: CASSGEYNEQFF; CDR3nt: TGTGCCAGCAGTGGAGAGTACAATGAGCAGTTCTTC
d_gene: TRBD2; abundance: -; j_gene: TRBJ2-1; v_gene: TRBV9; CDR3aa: CASSVAASGIYEQFF; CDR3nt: TGTGCCAGCAGCGTAGCGGCTAGCGGGATCTATGAGCAGTTCTTC
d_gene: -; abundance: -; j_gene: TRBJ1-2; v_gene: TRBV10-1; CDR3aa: CASSDGGSGGYTF; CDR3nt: TGCGCCAGCAGTGATGGGGGCAGCGGTGGCTACACCTTC
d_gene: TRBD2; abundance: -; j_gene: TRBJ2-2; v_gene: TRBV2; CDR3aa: CASSGTSAGGELFF; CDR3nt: TGTGCCAGCAGCGGGACTAGCGCCGGCGGGGAGCTGTTTTTT
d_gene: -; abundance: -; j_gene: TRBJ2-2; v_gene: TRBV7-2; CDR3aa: CASSLALQGTGELFF; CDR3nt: TGTGCCAGCAGCTTAGCTCTCCAGGGGACCGGGGAGCTGTTTTTT
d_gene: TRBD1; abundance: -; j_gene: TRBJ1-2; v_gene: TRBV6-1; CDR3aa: CASSADREPYGYTF; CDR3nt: TGTGCCAGCAGTGCGGACAGGGAGCCCTATGGCTACACCTTC
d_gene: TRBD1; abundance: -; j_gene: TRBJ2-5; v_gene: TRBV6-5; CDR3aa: CVVTGGMETQYF; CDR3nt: TGTGTCGTCACAGGGGGGATGGAGACCCAGTACTTC
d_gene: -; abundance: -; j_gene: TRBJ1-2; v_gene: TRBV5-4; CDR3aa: CASSGDGGTYGYTF; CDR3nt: TGTGCCAGCAGCGGGGACGGGGGAACCTATGGCTACACCTTC
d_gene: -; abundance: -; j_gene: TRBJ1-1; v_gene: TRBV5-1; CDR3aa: CASSLEFMTGNTEAFF; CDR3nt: TGCGCCAGCAGCCTGGAATTTATGACAGGGAACACTGAAGCTTTCTTT
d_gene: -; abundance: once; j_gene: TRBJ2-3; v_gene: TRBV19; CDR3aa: CASSIGGYNTDTQYF; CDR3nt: TGTGCCAGTAGTATAGGAGGGTATAACACAGATACGCAGTATTTT
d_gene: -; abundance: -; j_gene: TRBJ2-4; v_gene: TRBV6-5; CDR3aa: CASSYSGAEAKNIQYF; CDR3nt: TGTGCCAGCAGTTACTCAGGGGCCGAGGCCAAAAACATTCAGTACTTC
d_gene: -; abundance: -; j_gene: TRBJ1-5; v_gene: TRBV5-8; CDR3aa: CASSLASGGQPQHF; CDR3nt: TGTGCCAGCAGCTTGGCGTCGGGAGGGCAGCCCCAGCATTTT
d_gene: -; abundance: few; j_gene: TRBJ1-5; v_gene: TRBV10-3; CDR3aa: CAISESIQSHKEPQHF; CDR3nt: TGTGCCATCAGTGAGTCTATACAGAGCCACAAGGAGCCCCAGCATTTT
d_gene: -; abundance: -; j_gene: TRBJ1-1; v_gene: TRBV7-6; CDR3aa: CASSPRGGTEAFF; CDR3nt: TGTGCCAGCAGTCCCAGGGGTGGGACTGAAGCTTTCTTT
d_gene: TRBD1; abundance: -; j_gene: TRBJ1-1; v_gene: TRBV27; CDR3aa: CASSLSGTGVGTEAFF; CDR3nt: TGTGCCAGCAGTTTATCGGGGACAGGGGTAGGAACTGAAGCTTTCTTT
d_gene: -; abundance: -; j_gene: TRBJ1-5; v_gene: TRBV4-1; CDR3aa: CASSQYKKQPQHF; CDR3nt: TGCGCCAGCAGCCAATACAAGAAGCAGCCCCAGCATTTT
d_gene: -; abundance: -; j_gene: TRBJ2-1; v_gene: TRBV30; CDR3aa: CAWSVTGSYNEQFF; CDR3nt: TGTGCCTGGAGTGTGACGGGTTCTTACAATGAGCAGTTCTTC